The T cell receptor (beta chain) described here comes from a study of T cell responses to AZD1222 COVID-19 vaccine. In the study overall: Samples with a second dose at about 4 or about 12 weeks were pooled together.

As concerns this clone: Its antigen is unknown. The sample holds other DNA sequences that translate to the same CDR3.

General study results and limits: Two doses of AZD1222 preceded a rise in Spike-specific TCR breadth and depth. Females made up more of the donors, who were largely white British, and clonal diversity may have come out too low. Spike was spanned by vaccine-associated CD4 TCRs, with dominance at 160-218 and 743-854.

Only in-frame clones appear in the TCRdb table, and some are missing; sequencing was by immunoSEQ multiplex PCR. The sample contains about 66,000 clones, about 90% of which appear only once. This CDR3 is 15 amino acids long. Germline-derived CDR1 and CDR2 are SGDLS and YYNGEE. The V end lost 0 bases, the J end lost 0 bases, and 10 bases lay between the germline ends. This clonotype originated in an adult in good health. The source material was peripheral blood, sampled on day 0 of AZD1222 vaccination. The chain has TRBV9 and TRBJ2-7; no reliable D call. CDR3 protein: CASSVGHGSSYEQYF. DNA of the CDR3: TGTGCCAGCAGCGTAGGACATGGTAGCTCCTACGAGCAGTACTTC.